This passage covers 24 T cell receptor beta chains from one sample sequenced in a study of blood T cell repertoires in COVID-19. Assay used: immunoSEQ multiplex PCR; TCRdb lists only in-frame clones, some missing. In the table there are about 170,000 clones, around 87% of which are singletons. The sequenced material came from peripheral blood. These receptors were collected from a woman older than 75 in a cohort sampled during active or convalescent COVID-19.

This clone was seen only once. V usage is TRBV28 and J usage is TRBJ2-3, with a possible D match to TRBD1 (6 bases). V lost 2 bases and J lost 0, with 15 bases in between. Germline V gives CDR1 MDHEN, CDR2 SYDVKM. CDR3 length equals 17 residues. The CDR3 DNA follows: TGTGCCAGCAGTTTACCCCCGGGACACCTAAGCACAGATACGCAGTATTTT. Translated: CASSLPPGHLSTDTQYF.

The chain has TRBV7-6 and TRBJ2-5, with TRBD2 matching over 10 bases. J gave up 3 bases and V 5 bases, and 9 bases lay outside the gene matches. The CDR3 is made up of 16 amino acids. Germline CDR1 SGHVS, CDR2 FNYEAQ. The chain's CDR3 is CASSPMTSGYEETQYF. As DNA, the CDR3 is TGTGCCAGCAGCCCAATGACTAGCGGGTATGAAGAGACCCAGTACTTC.

The rearrangement joins TRBV20-1 to TRBJ2-7, with 9 positions matching TRBD1. Germline values: CDR1 DFQATT, CDR2 SNEGSKA (reference sequence). Germline trimming cut 3 bases from V and 5 bases from J; bases unmatched to any gene: 17. CDR3 length: 17 residues. CDR3 residues: CSASTSAGTGFHHEQYF. Written as DNA, the CDR3 is TGCAGTGCTAGTACCTCCGCCGGGACAGGGTTCCACCACGAGCAGTACTTC.

J is TRBJ1-3 and V is TRBV15; TRBD1 matches at 7 bases. The CDR3 loop spans 17 amino acids. From germline, CDR1 is LNHNV and CDR2 YYDKDF (reference sequence). Trimming took 1 base from V and 2 from J; bases not matched to a gene: 8. The CDR3 bases are TGTGCCACCAGCAGAGGTCTAGAGGGGGCACCTGGAAACACCATATATTTT. It encodes CATSRGLEGAPGNTIYF.

The V and J genes are TRBV19 and TRBJ2-1, with 9 bases aligning to TRBD1. V lost 2 bases to trimming and J lost 7 bases; unmatched junction nucleotides: 15. CDR3 length: 18 amino acids. Per the germline V gene, CDR1 is LNHDA and CDR2 is SQIVND (reference sequence). CDR3 bases: TGTGCCAGTAGTATATGGTTTAGTTCGGGACAGGGATGGAATGAGCAGTTCTTC. This sequence encodes CASSIWFSSGQGWNEQFF.

CDR3 amino acids: CAWRSLGPRAEAFF. Written as DNA, the CDR3 is TGTGCCTGGAGGTCTCTAGGACCGAGGGCTGAAGCTTTCTTT. V and J are TRBV30 and TRBJ1-1; D gene uncertain. From germline, CDR1 is GTSNPN and CDR2 SVGIG (reference sequence). The CDR3 is 14 amino acids. V was trimmed by 3 bases and J by 6 bases, leaving 17 bases between them.

The chain couples TRBV29-1 to TRBJ2-3; D is unclear. V gave up 3 bases and J gave up 2 bases, with 9 bases separating them. The CDR3 sequence is 13 residues long. Germline loops: CDR1 SQVTM, CDR2 ANQGSEA. Here the CDR3 DNA reads TGCAGCGTTGAGAAGCGAAACACAGATACGCAGTATTTT. Its translation: CSVEKRNTDTQYF.

Regarding this clone: Additional DNA sequences in this sample encode the identical CDR3. The rearrangement links TRBV18 to TRBJ1-5, with D perhaps matching TRBD1 (6 bases). Germline CDR1 is KGHSH and CDR2 is LQKENI. The CDR3 consists of 13 residues. V was cut by 3 bases and J by 7 bases, with 10 bases left in between. The CDR3 nucleotides read TGTGCCAGCTCACCCTCAGGGGACCAGCCCCAGCATTTT. Protein product: CASSPSGDQPQHF.

The gene calls are TRBV13 and TRBJ2-2, with D maybe TRBD1 (5 bases). The germline V gene encodes CDR1 PRHDT and CDR2 FYEKMQ (reference sequence). The CDR3 is made up of 16 amino acids. The V gene lost 5 bases and the J gene lost 3 bases, with 16 bases spanning the gap. CDR3: CASSLTPGLYTGELFF. Written as DNA, the CDR3 is TGTGCCAGCAGCCTAACCCCAGGGTTGTACACCGGGGAGCTGTTTTTT.

The chain employs TRBV27 and TRBJ2-7; D not resolved. The CDR3 totals 13 residues. Looked up from germline, CDR1 is MNHEY and CDR2 is SMNVEV (reference sequence). The ends were cut back, 5 bases at V and 7 bases at J, with 15 bases in the middle. This chain's CDR3 is CASSPQVRLEQYF. The DNA of the CDR3 is TGTGCCAGCAGTCCCCAGGTCCGCTTGGAGCAGTACTTC.

The gene calls are TRBV30 and TRBJ1-3, with D possibly TRBD1 on 6 matching bases. The germline V gene encodes CDR1 GTSNPN and CDR2 SVGIG (reference sequence). Trimming removed 2 bases from V and 1 base from J, with 12 bases in between. This CDR3 contains 15 residues. The CDR3 loop is CAWSPGDISGNTIYF. In DNA, the CDR3 is TGTGCCTGGAGTCCTGGGGACATTTCTGGAAACACCATATATTTT. The full variable domain, completed using reference TRBV30 and TRBJ1-3, is SQTIHQWPATLVQPVGSPLSLECTVEGTSNPNLYWYRQAAGRGLQLLFYSVGIGQISSEVPQNLSASRPQDRQFILSSKKLLLSDSGFYLCAWSPGDISGNTIYFGEGSWLTVV.

This clone was seen just once. The V call is TRBV5-4, the J call TRBJ2-2; tentatively, D is TRBD2 (5 bases). Germline CDR1 reads SGHNT; CDR2 reads YYREEE (reference sequence). Between the trimmed V and J ends, which lost 1 base and 0 bases, there was a span of 7 bases. The CDR3 is 15 residues long. The CDR3 DNA follows: TGTGCCAGCAGCTTGCAGCGGTCGAACACCGGGGAGCTGTTTTTT. This translates into CASSLQRSNTGELFF. Full variable domain (rest looked up from reference TRBV5-4 and TRBJ2-2): ETGVTQSPTHLIKTRGQQVTLRCSSQSGHNTVSWYQQALGQGPQFIFQYYREEENGRGNFPPRFSGLQFPNYSSELNVNALELDDSALYLCASSLQRSNTGELFFGEGSRLTVL.

The genes are TRBV30 and TRBJ1-2; 12 nucleotides agree with TRBD1. CDR1 is GTSNPN, CDR2 SVGIG, per germline (reference sequence). CDR3 size: 14 residues. Trimming removed 2 bases from V and 7 bases from J; junction bases left unmatched: 5. The CDR3 coding sequence is TGTGCCTGGAGTTCCGGGACAGGGGGCTTTGGCTACACCTTC. It yields the protein CAWSSGTGGFGYTF.

The rearrangement joins TRBV14 to TRBJ2-3, with D maybe TRBD2 (6 bases). Per the germline V gene, CDR1 is SGHDN and CDR2 is FVKESK. CDR3 length: 17 residues. Trimming removed 0 bases from V and 3 bases from J, with 16 bases in between. CDR3 in DNA: TGTGCCAGCAGCCAAGATATTGGACTAAGGGGAACAGATACGCAGTATTTT. Protein product: CASSQDIGLRGTDTQYF.

The rearrangement joins TRBV5-4 to TRBJ2-3; 8 nucleotides match TRBD2. Trimming took 0 bases from V and 0 from J; bases not matched to a gene: 6. Germline loops: CDR1 SGHNT, CDR2 YYREEE (reference sequence). The CDR3 covers 17 residues. The DNA for the CDR3 is TGTGCCAGCAGCTTGGGTAGCGGGGAGCCTAGCACAGATACGCAGTATTTT. Amino acids: CASSLGSGEPSTDTQYF. The full variable domain, completed using reference TRBV5-4 and TRBJ2-3, is ETGVTQSPTHLIKTRGQQVTLRCSSQSGHNTVSWYQQALGQGPQFIFQYYREEENGRGNFPPRFSGLQFPNYSSELNVNALELDDSALYLCASSLGSGEPSTDTQYFGPGTRLTVL.

The V and J genes are TRBV7-9 and TRBJ1-3; D gene uncertain. The CDR3 covers 14 residues. Germline-derived CDR1 and CDR2 are SEHNR and FQNEAQ (reference sequence). Trimming cost V 0 bases and J 2 bases, with 5 bases left between them. In nucleotides, the CDR3 is TGTGCCAGCAGCTTAGCCGGGGCTGGAAACACCATATATTTT. Translation: CASSLAGAGNTIYF.

The chain uses TRBV5-4 and TRBJ2-5; D unclear. Trimming removed 4 bases at V and 5 bases at J, with 12 bases between. The CDR3 loop spans 13 amino acids. CDR1 and CDR2 from the germline V gene are SGHNT and YYREEE (reference sequence). In DNA, the CDR3 is TGTGCCAGCAGCGACTCTAGGATGGAGACCCAGTACTTC. It codes for CASSDSRMETQYF.

The rearrangement uses TRBV12-3 or TRBV12-4 and TRBJ2-2; D unclear. V shed 5 bases and J shed 5 bases, with 6 bases lying between them. The CDR3 runs 12 residues. The CDR3 DNA sequence: TGTGCCAGCAGTACTCGAACCGGGGAGCTGTTTTTT. This codes for CASSTRTGELFF.

V and J are TRBV6-1 and TRBJ2-6; 11 bases fit TRBD1. This CDR3 spans 18 amino acids. CDR1 is MNHNS and CDR2 is SASEGT in the germline V gene. Trimming took 4 bases from V and 0 from J; bases not matched to a gene: 5. This CDR3 reads CASSGSGQGASGANVLTF. The CDR3 DNA is TGTGCCAGCAGTGGCAGCGGACAGGGGGCCTCTGGGGCCAACGTCCTGACTTTC.

This sequence joins TRBV3-1 (or the pseudogene TRBV3-2) and TRBJ1-2; D is undetermined. Trimming removed 0 bases from V and 4 bases from J, with 9 bases in between. Germline CDR1 is LGHDT and CDR2 is YNNKEL (reference sequence). CDR3 length: 14 residues. The CDR3 DNA follows: TGTGCCAGCAGCCAAGAGGAGGACCTCTATGGCTACACCTTC. Protein product: CASSQEEDLYGYTF.

V usage is TRBV5-4 and J usage is TRBJ2-2, with 9 bases aligning to TRBD1. The J segment lost 6 bases and the V segment lost 4 bases, leaving 7 bases of the junction unmatched. The CDR3 has 15 amino acids. Germline V CDR1 and CDR2: SGHNT, YYREEE (reference sequence). The DNA for the CDR3 is TGTGCCAGCAGCGGATATACAGGGGGCTCCGGGGAGCTGTTTTTT. Protein: CASSGYTGGSGELFF.

V and J are TRBV11-3 and TRBJ2-1, with 7 bases matching TRBD2. The V and J ends lost 4 bases and 0 bases, in that order; junction bases with no gene match: 18. Germline loops: CDR1 SGHNT, CDR2 YENEEA. This CDR3 comprises 20 residues. The DNA of the CDR3 is TGTGCCAGCAGCTCCTCTGGCGGGGGTGGGTTTGCGCGCTCCTACAATGAGCAGTTCTTC. Encoded protein: CASSSSGGGGFARSYNEQFF. Variable domain in full (rest from reference TRBV11-3 and TRBJ2-1): EAGVVQSPRYKIIEKKQPVAFWCNPISGHNTLYWYLQNLGQGPELLIRYENEEAVDDSQLPKDRFSAERLKGVDSTLKIQPAELGDSAVYLCASSSSGGGGFARSYNEQFFGPGTRLTVL.

This chain connects TRBV18 to TRBJ1-2; TRBD1 agrees at 7 bases. This CDR3 is built from 14 residues. Germline CDR1 KGHSH, CDR2 LQKENI. The V segment lost 4 bases and the J segment 7 bases; nucleotides outside the gene matches: 9. DNA of the CDR3: TGTGCCAGCTCACTGGACAGGTTTGGATCTGGCTACACCTTC. Protein product: CASSLDRFGSGYTF.

The chain recombines TRBV12-3 or TRBV12-4 with TRBJ2-3; possible D gene TRBD2, 6 bases. The CDR3 loop spans 13 amino acids. V gave up 4 bases and J gave up 5 bases, with 10 bases separating them. Here the CDR3 reads CASSSDGGDTQYF. The CDR3 DNA follows: TGTGCCAGCAGTTCGGACGGGGGAGATACGCAGTATTTT.